What follows describes a single T cell receptor beta chain. The data stem from a study of blood T cell repertoires in COVID-19. Whole-study context: COVID-19 samples, acute and convalescent, were from the United States, Italy and Spain. Sample material is recorded as cDNA or gDNA derived from T cells, B-cell-depleted T cells, or PBMCs.

In the original analysis: Amplification from reference gene primers served as the basis for estimated nucleated cell counts. Clones were sequenced by immunoSEQ multiplex PCR, and TCRdb holds only the in-frame ones, with some missing. V, J and clone size reflect that table, while D and trimming were determined from the DNA. The sample holds about 35,000 clones, roughly 78% seen once. The trim removed 4 bases at V and 4 bases at J, leaving 3 bases unmatched. CDR3 length: 14 residues. Per the germline V gene, CDR1 is MNHNY and CDR2 is SVGAGI (reference sequence). The chain has TRBV6-6 and TRBJ2-5; TRBD1 matches 10 bases. The sequenced sample consisted of peripheral blood. The sequence was obtained from a woman in her 70s with acute or convalescent COVID-19. CDR3 sequence (DNA): TGTGCCAGCAGTTTCCGGGACAGGGGAGAGACCCAGTACTTC. This translates into CASSFRDRGETQYF.